The subject of this entry is one T cell receptor (beta chain). CDR3 length: 16 amino acids. Germline V CDR1 and CDR2: MNHEY, SVGAGI. Trimming left V 0 bases short and J 6 bases short, with 17 bases between. Sequenced by immunoSEQ multiplex PCR; TCRdb stores in-frame clones only, minus some. The sample shows approximately 170,000 clones, 70% to 90% of them seen only once. These data belong to a study of blood T cell repertoires in COVID-19. This clonotype was obtained from an elderly man with COVID-19, enrolled during active disease. Material for sequencing was peripheral blood. V usage is TRBV6-5 and J usage is TRBJ1-2; no firm D call. The CDR3 nucleotides are TGTGCCAGCAGTTACTCTTTGCGTGGGAGGATGAATGGCTACACCTTC. Residues: CASSYSLRGRMNGYTF.